This T cell receptor beta chain emerged from a study of human T cells and chemical hapten exposure. In TCRdb, the RACE reads were re-called with MiXCR into one record per CDR3 protein. The sample has approximately 97,000 distinct CDR3 sequences, 25% to 30% seen once. The length of the CDR3 is 15 residues. CDR1 and CDR2 from the germline V gene are MDHEN and SYDVKM. Losses at the gene ends were 6 bases for V and 4 bases for J; bases not matched to a gene: 7. Regarding time point: patch test 3, about 24 weeks after DPC sensitization. Treatment defined: therapeutic diphenylcyclopropenone sensitization with weekly scalp DPC. This clonotype has more than one count but fewer than ten.

The V and J genes are TRBV28 and TRBJ2-3; 10 nucleotides line up with TRBD2. This TCR derives from a man aged 35 to 55 with alopecia areata. Some clones in this sample may be carry-over from other donors' samples. Sequenced here: whole blood, sampled in connection with sensitization to the hapten diphenylcyclopropenone (DPC). CDR3 loop: CASSTGTSESDTQYF. CDR3 coding DNA: TGTGCCAGCAGCACCGGGACTAGCGAGTCAGATACGCAGTATTTT.